This T cell receptor (beta chain) emerged from a study of CD8+CD57+ T cells in acquired aplastic anemia. In the study overall: Across the sorted CD4+ and CD8+ cells, DNA amounts averaged about 3 ug.

Study observations and caveats: Patients had twenty-nine CD8+ CDR3 sequences in common with controls (the shared set).

Previously, flow cytometry had revealed CD8+CD57+ cell expansion in the patients chosen for sequencing. Diagnosis of severe acquired aplastic anemia applied to all patients. At blood sampling, none of the patients had yet received therapy. Of note for this clonotype: Its target is unknown.

Genomic DNA constituted the template upon which TCR beta VDJ and CDR3 profiling was performed. TCRdb re-derived calls from the reads in MiXCR, one entry per CDR3 protein. The sample has 300,000 or so distinct CDR3 sequences, about three fifths seen once. Germline CDR1 reads ENHRY; CDR2 reads SYGVKD. CDR3 length: 16 residues. V dropped 7 bases and J dropped 6 bases, with 24 bases sitting between them. The clonotype comes from a human donor with aplastic anemia. V and J are TRBV10-3 and TRBJ1-2; D call uncertain. Sequencing was performed on sorted CD4+, CD8+, or CD8+CD57+ T cells (not recorded which) from PBMCs. The CDR3 reads CAITSALGDTRNGYTF. CDR3 in DNA: TGTGCCATCACCTCAGCCCTCGGAGACACCCGAAATGGCTACACCTTC.